This T cell receptor beta chain comes out of a study of blood T cell repertoires in COVID-19 (dated by TCRdb to about 2020). Background for the entire study: Samples from collaborators originated in the United States, Italy and Spain and spanned both the acute and convalescent phases of COVID-19. The material from the prospective study consisted of cDNA or gDNA derived from T cells, B-cell-depleted T cells, or PBMCs. The dataset comprised deeply sampled blood TCRbeta repertoires from subjects exposed to, actively infected with, or recovered from COVID-19. The repertoires were released in a freely available public database intended as a resource for research on the immune response to SARS-CoV-2. Samples came from the ongoing ImmuneRACE study (first 160 participants) plus 1,254 subjects from 6 global collaborators. Nearly every sample came with metadata listing a de-identified subject ID, COVID-19 status, age in years and sex. Where available, HLA class I and class II types were taken from metadata supplied by the sample provider and were not determined by assay-based typing. Study-level results and caveats: The quantity of clinical and demographic metadata differed by source and by participant and was supplied without curation.

In the prospective study, participants were about 18 to 95 years old, resided in about two dozen geographic areas of the United States, and were enrolled through a virtual design. In the prospective study, cohorts were assigned on the basis of participant-reported clinical history obtained from a screening survey and a study questionnaire. ImmuneRACE Cohort 3 recovered participants were defined by two consecutive negative NP/OP PCR tests, healthcare professional clearance, or symptom resolution. Mobile phlebotomists in the prospective study collected whole blood, serum and a nasopharyngeal or oropharyngeal swab from every participant. Participants in the prospective study had the option to provide additional blood draws and questionnaires over a roughly 2-month period. Blood samples from the prospective study were shipped frozen or at room temperature prior to DNA extraction. The trim is 5 bases for V and 0 bases for J, with a gap of 7 bases between the germline ends. Taken from the germline V gene, the CDR1 and CDR2 loops are SGHVS and FNYEAQ. The CDR3 covers 14 residues, taking in both the cysteine and the phenylalanine. The sequence is cut down to CDR3 DNA, 42 bases in frame from base 1.

TCRbeta CDR3 regions were amplified from genomic DNA by means of the immunoSEQ Assay, a bias-controlled multiplex PCR. Per the authors' processing: The number of nucleated cells in each sample was estimated by amplification of reference gene primers within the assay. To quantify the absolute abundance of each unique TCRbeta CDR3 rearrangement, sequence reads were collapsed and filtered. For each sample, productive Simpson clonality was calculated by taking the square root of Simpson's diversity index across productive rearrangements. Not all clones reach the TCRdb copy of this immuneACCESS table, which keeps in-frame sequences only. Checked studies attribute under half of the gap to unresolved V genes and leave the rest unexplained. The V and J calls and the clone size are those of that table, but D and trimming were determined from the DNA. This sample gives some 300,000 clones in total; about 90% of them show up just once. The top ten hold roughly a tenth of the sample.

As for this clone: What this receptor recognizes is not known. Per-base qualities were not stored, and no clone one base away is much larger.

Sequenced sample: PBMCs or T cells enriched from blood (not recorded which). Rearrangement joined TRBV7-6 to TRBJ1-4, with the D segment identity uncertain. The source is a woman aged 25 to 39 who had recovered from COVID-19. The bases are TGTGCCAGCAGCCTGACAACAACTAATGAAAAACTGTTTTTT. The translation is CASSLTTTNEKLFF.